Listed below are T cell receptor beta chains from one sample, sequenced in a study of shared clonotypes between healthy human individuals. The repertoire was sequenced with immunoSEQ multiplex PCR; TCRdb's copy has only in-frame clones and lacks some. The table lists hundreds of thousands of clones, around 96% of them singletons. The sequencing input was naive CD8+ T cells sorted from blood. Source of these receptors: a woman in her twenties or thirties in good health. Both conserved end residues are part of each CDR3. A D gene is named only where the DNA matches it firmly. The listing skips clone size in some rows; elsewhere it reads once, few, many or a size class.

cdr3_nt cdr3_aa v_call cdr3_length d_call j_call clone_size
TGTGCCAGTAGTAAAACAGGGAGCAATCAGCCCCAGCATTTT CASSKTGSNQPQHF TRBV19 14 - TRBJ1-5 -
TGCGCCAGCAGCCGAGGACCGGCCCTGGGGTACTACGAGCAGTACTTC CASSRGPALGYYEQYF TRBV5-1 16 - TRBJ2-7 -
TGTGCCAGCAGTTGGTCGGCGAACACCGGGGAGCTGTTTTTT CASSWSANTGELFF TRBV27 14 - TRBJ2-2 -
TGTGCCAGCAAGGGTCGGGCGAACACTGAAGCTTTCTTT CASKGRANTEAFF TRBV27 13 - TRBJ1-1 -
TGTGCCAGCAGCTCGGGACAGGGGGAACAAAAACTGTTTTTT CASSSGQGEQKLFF TRBV9 14 TRBD1 TRBJ1-4 -
TGTGCCAGCAGTCCTTACAGGGGATCCTACGAGCAGTACTTC CASSPYRGSYEQYF TRBV11-2 14 TRBD1 TRBJ2-7 -
TGTGCCAGCAGCCCACCGCGTCTCGGGGACCCCTATCGGGTTAGCGGGAGTTACATCCGTGAGCAGTTCTTC CASSPPRLGDPYRVSGSYIREQFF TRBV13 24 TRBD2 TRBJ2-1 once
TGTGCCAGCAGCCCCAACCGGGAAAAACTGTTTTTT CASSPNREKLFF TRBV7-9 12 - TRBJ1-4 -
TGTGCCAGCAGCCCGGGGTTTTCATACGAGCAGTACTTC CASSPGFSYEQYF TRBV5-6 13 - TRBJ2-7 -
TGTGCCAGCAGCTTAGCATACTCGACAGCCACAGATACGCAGTATTTT CASSLAYSTATDTQYF TRBV11-2 16 - TRBJ2-3 -
TGTGCCAGCAGTTGGGCGAGTGAAAAACTGTTTTTT CASSWASEKLFF TRBV28 12 - TRBJ1-4 -
TGTGCCAGCAGCTTCTTCAAGGGCGGAGAGACCCAGTACTTC CASSFFKGGETQYF TRBV7-3 14 - TRBJ2-5 -
TGTGCCAGCAGAGGGGAATCCTACAATGAGCAGTTCTTC CASRGESYNEQFF TRBV27 13 - TRBJ2-1 -
TGTGCCAGCAGTTTATCGGGCGGGGCGAGCACTGAAGCTTTCTTT CASSLSGGASTEAFF TRBV27 15 - TRBJ1-1 -
TGTGCCAGTAGACAACTAGCGGGAGGGCCCTGGGCCAACGTCCTGACTTTC CASRQLAGGPWANVLTF TRBV19 17 TRBD2 TRBJ2-6 -
TGTGCCAGCAGTTATTTTAGCGGGAGTCTCTACGAGCAGTACTTC CASSYFSGSLYEQYF TRBV27 15 TRBD2 TRBJ2-7 -
TGTGCCAGCAGTTTCCCACCCCTCTATGGCTACACCTTC CASSFPPLYGYTF TRBV28 13 - TRBJ1-2 -
TGTGCCACCAGTCTCATGGGGCCTTCCAATGAGCAGTTCTTC CATSLMGPSNEQFF TRBV27 14 - TRBJ2-1 once
TGTGCCAGTAGTATCACTAGCGGTCCCTACGAGCAGTACTTC CASSITSGPYEQYF TRBV19 14 TRBD2 TRBJ2-7 -
TGTGCCAGCAGTGTATTAGGCCAGGAAGGTGGCTACACCTTC CASSVLGQEGGYTF TRBV6-1 14 - TRBJ1-2 once
TGTGCCAGCAGCTCCCAGCGGGAGAGATACGAGCAGTACTTC CASSSQRERYEQYF TRBV13 14 TRBD2 TRBJ2-7 -
TGTGCCAGCAGCTTGGGGCTAGCGGGAGGGCGTGAGCAGTTCTTC CASSLGLAGGREQFF TRBV25-1 15 TRBD2 TRBJ2-1 -
TGTGCCAGTAGAGGCGGGACACCAACCAGTAACTATGGCTACACCTTC CASRGGTPTSNYGYTF TRBV19 16 - TRBJ1-2 -
TGCGCCAGCAGCCAAAGCCTCATTTGGACTAGCGGGGGCAATGAGCAGTTCTTC CASSQSLIWTSGGNEQFF TRBV4-1 18 TRBD2 TRBJ2-1 -
TGCGCCAGCAGCCAAGGGGTTGGAGAGCAGTACTTC CASSQGVGEQYF TRBV4-1 12 - TRBJ2-5 -
TGTGCCAGCAGCTCGGGCCCCAATCAGCCCCAGCATTTT CASSSGPNQPQHF TRBV5-4 13 - TRBJ1-5 -
TGTGCCAGCAGCCAACTAGCGGGCCCCCACGGCACAGATACGCAGTATTTT CASSQLAGPHGTDTQYF TRBV14 17 TRBD2 TRBJ2-3 -
TGCGCCAGCAGCCAAGGCCCGGGACTAGCGGAACTCACCGGGGAGCTGTTTTTT CASSQGPGLAELTGELFF TRBV4-1 18 TRBD2 TRBJ2-2 -
TGTGCCAGCAGCAGATACAGGGGCAATCAGCCCCAGCATTTT CASSRYRGNQPQHF TRBV21-1 14 - TRBJ1-5 once
TGTGCCAGCGAGGGACAGGCTTTCTACGAGCAGTACTTC CASEGQAFYEQYF TRBV28 13 TRBD1 TRBJ2-7 -
TGCAGCGTTGAAGAACCGACATATCTCTCTGGAAACACCATATATTTT CSVEEPTYLSGNTIYF TRBV29-1 16 - TRBJ1-3 once
TGTGCCAGCACCCTGGGAGGGAGTGGCACTGAAGCTTTCTTT CASTLGGSGTEAFF TRBV27 14 - TRBJ1-1 -
TGCGCCAGCAGCCAAGAGACAAGCTGGGAGCAGTACTTC CASSQETSWEQYF TRBV4-1 13 - TRBJ2-7 once
TGTGCCAGCAGCCCCCAGGGGTACCAAGAGACCCAGTACTTC CASSPQGYQETQYF TRBV7-9 14 - TRBJ2-5 -
TGCGCCAGCAGCGTAACTAGTTCCGGGCTTGACTACACCTTC CASSVTSSGLDYTF TRBV4-1 14 - TRBJ1-2 -
TGTGCCAGCAGCTTAGGACGACAAGCGGGATACGAGCAGTACTTC CASSLGRQAGYEQYF TRBV11-3 15 TRBD2 TRBJ2-7 once
TGTGCCAGCAGCTTTTCGGGGTCCTACGAGCAGTACTTC CASSFSGSYEQYF TRBV7-8 13 - TRBJ2-7 -
TGCGCCAGCAGTGACCCTCCCTCGCCCCAGCATTTT CASSDPPSPQHF TRBV10-2 12 - TRBJ1-5 -